This is a list of T cell receptor beta chains from one sample in a study of TIL therapy for anti-PD-1-resistant metastatic lung cancer. This table comes from immunoSEQ multiplex PCR, and its TCRdb copy is limited to in-frame clones, with some not included. The data hold some 90,000 clones, with approximately 65% observed a single time. The sample here was tumor tissue, taken at baseline. Source of these receptors: a person aged 25 to 85 with non-small cell lung cancer. Each CDR3 is given with its conserved first and last residue. Fields, in order: clone size, V gene, J gene, D gene, CDR3 DNA, CDR3 protein. A D gene is named only where the DNA matches it firmly. Size is stated for part of the rows, as once, few or many counts, or as a class when the clone is expanded.

.	TRBV7-6	TRBJ2-3	TRBD2	TGTGCCAGCAGCTTAGGTCCTAGCGGGGGCACAGATACGCAGTATTTT	CASSLGPSGGTDTQYF
.	TRBV5-8	TRBJ1-1	.	TGTGCCAGCAGTCACCGATCTCTTGGGCGCAGGAATTCGAACACTGAAGCTTTCTTT	CASSHRSLGRRNSNTEAFF
.	TRBV21-1	TRBJ2-1	.	TGTGCCAGCAGCACGACGGGGAGCGGGAGATGCAATGAGCAGTTCTTC	CASSTTGSGRCNEQFF
few	TRBV11-2	TRBJ2-3	.	TGTGCCAGCAGCATCAGCGGGCCCACAGATACGCAGTATTTT	CASSISGPTDTQYF
few	TRBV27	TRBJ2-3	.	TGTGCCAGCAGTTTTATGGGGCTGTTTGACACAGATACGCAGTATTTT	CASSFMGLFDTDTQYF
.	TRBV5-8	TRBJ1-4	TRBD1	TGTGCCAGCAGCTTCAGACCAGGGGGTAATGAAAAACTGTTTTTT	CASSFRPGGNEKLFF
.	TRBV4-1	TRBJ2-7	TRBD2	TGCGCCAGCAGCCAAGAACTAGCGGGGGCCAGGTACGAGCAGTACTTC	CASSQELAGARYEQYF
.	TRBV2	TRBJ2-3	.	TGTGCCACCTCTGAGTACGTCCGCACAGATACGCAGTATTTT	CATSEYVRTDTQYF
few	TRBV5-4	TRBJ2-7	.	TGTGCCAGCAGCTTATGGGGGGGCCTCTCCTACGAGCAGTACTTC	CASSLWGGLSYEQYF
.	TRBV5-6	TRBJ2-5	.	TGTGCCAGCAGCCCGATGGGGACGTCCCAAGAGACCCAGTACTTC	CASSPMGTSQETQYF
.	TRBV7-8	TRBJ2-5	.	TGTGCCAGCAGCTTAGGACACAGACAAGAGACCCAGTACTTC	CASSLGHRQETQYF
few	TRBV11-3	TRBJ2-1	.	TGTGCCAGCAGCCTTGGACAAGCGTCTGTAGATGAGCAGTTCTTC	CASSLGQASVDEQFF
.	TRBV9	TRBJ2-2	.	TGTGCCAGCAGCGCCGGACGGACCGGGGAGCTGTTTTTT	CASSAGRTGELFF
.	TRBV9	TRBJ2-3	.	TGTGCCAGCAGCGTGGCGGGGGCCGGAGATACGCAGTATTTT	CASSVAGAGDTQYF
.	TRBV2	TRBJ2-3	TRBD2	TGTGCCATAACGGCGGGGGGTTGGTACGGAACAGATACGCAGTATTTT	CAITAGGWYGTDTQYF
.	TRBV28	TRBJ1-2	.	TGTGCCAGCAGTTCTTTTGGACAGTCCTATGGCTACACCTTC	CASSSFGQSYGYTF
.	TRBV10-3	TRBJ1-2	TRBD1	TGTGCCATCACCGAGAAAGGGGGGACAGGGGGCGTCTATGGCTACACCTTC	CAITEKGGTGGVYGYTF
.	TRBV21-1	TRBJ2-3	.	TGTGCCAGCAGCATTTGCCCCGGGACTAGCGGGACCGATACGCAGTATTTT	CASSICPGTSGTDTQYF
.	TRBV6-5	TRBJ2-7	TRBD1	TGTGCCAGCAGGGACAGGGATTTTTACGAGCAGTACTTC	CASRDRDFYEQYF
.	TRBV4-1	TRBJ2-5	TRBD2	TGCGCCAGCAGCCAAGATGGGGTAGCGGGGATCGAAGAGACCCAGTACTTC	CASSQDGVAGIEETQYF
.	TRBV7-2	TRBJ1-4	TRBD1	TGTGCCAGCAGGTCAGACAGGGCTGAAAAACTGTTTTTT	CASRSDRAEKLFF
.	TRBV10-3	TRBJ1-2	.	TGTGCCATCAGTACCGAACGGGCTAACTATGGCTACACCTTC	CAISTERANYGYTF
.	TRBV28	TRBJ1-1	.	TGTGCCAGTGTAAGGGGGGTCTCTGAAGCTTTCTTT	CASVRGVSEAFF
.	TRBV7-3	TRBJ2-1	.	TGTGCCAGCAGCTTAACTGTACACAATGAGCAGTTCTTC	CASSLTVHNEQFF
.	TRBV19	TRBJ2-1	TRBD2	TGTGCCAGTAGTTCAGGACTAGCGGGGTACTACAATGAGCAGTTCTTC	CASSSGLAGYYNEQFF
few	TRBV12-3/TRBV12-4	TRBJ1-3	TRBD1	TGTGCCAGCAGTCTGGGACAGGGAAACACCATATATTTT	CASSLGQGNTIYF
.	TRBV5-1	TRBJ1-1	.	TGCGCCAGCAGCCCCAGGGAATCGGGTGAAGCTTTCTTT	CASSPRESGEAFF
once	TRBV7-9	TRBJ2-7	.	TGTGCCAGCAGCCATAACGAGCAGTACTTC	CASSHNEQYF
many	TRBV28	TRBJ2-6	.	TGTGCCAGCGGGACACAGGTCTCTGGGGCCAACGTCCTGACTTTC	CASGTQVSGANVLTF
.	TRBV14	TRBJ1-6	TRBD1	TGTGCCAGCAGCCAGGCCGGGACAGTGAATTCACCCCTCCACTTT	CASSQAGTVNSPLHF
few	TRBV28	TRBJ1-5	.	TGTGCCAGCAGTTTAGGGGGGCTCTATCAGCCCCAGCATTTT	CASSLGGLYQPQHF
.	TRBV30	TRBJ2-5	TRBD1	TGTGCCTGGAGGAAGACAGGGGAACAAGAGACCCAGTACTTC	CAWRKTGEQETQYF
.	TRBV4-1	TRBJ1-5	TRBD1	TGCGCCAGCAGCCAAGGGGAAGGGACAGGCTTTTATCAGCCCCAGCATTTT	CASSQGEGTGFYQPQHF
few	TRBV11-3	TRBJ1-2	.	TGTGCCAGCAGCTTTGCGGGGGGCGATGGCTACACCTTC	CASSFAGGDGYTF
.	TRBV27	TRBJ1-1	.	TGTGCCAGCAGCCAGGGTCCTGAAGCTTTCTTT	CASSQGPEAFF